Listed below are T cell receptor beta chains from one sample, sequenced in a study of blood T cell repertoires in COVID-19. Generated by immunoSEQ multiplex PCR, the TCRdb table keeps only in-frame clones and is missing some. The table records 190,000 or so clones, 87% of them present only once. The specimen was peripheral blood. The receptor set was obtained from a man aged 35 to 55 with active or convalescent COVID-19. Both conserved end residues are part of each CDR3. A D gene is named only where the DNA matches it firmly. Clone size is shown for a subset of rows, as once, few, many or a class of expanded clone.

v_call	clone_size	d_call	j_call	cdr3_nt	cdr3_aa
TRBV20-1	medium-sized	-	TRBJ1-1	TGCAGTGCTAGGGGCCCTGCCGAAGCTTTCTTT	CSARGPAEAFF
TRBV9	-	TRBD2	TRBJ2-3	TGTGCCAGCAGCCCGACTAGCGGGGGGACCACAGATACGCAGTATTTT	CASSPTSGGTTDTQYF
TRBV30	-	-	TRBJ1-1	TGTGCCTGGAGTGTAAGTAGCCGGACTGAAGCTTTCTTT	CAWSVSSRTEAFF
TRBV6-5	-	-	TRBJ1-2	TGTGCCAGCAGCCTCCACTCGAACTATGGCTACACCTTC	CASSLHSNYGYTF
TRBV30	-	-	TRBJ2-5	TGTGCCTGGAGTGCTGGGGGCGGTGAGACCCAGTACTTC	CAWSAGGGETQYF
TRBV5-1	-	TRBD1	TRBJ1-4	TGCGCCAGCAGCTTCGGGACAGGACTCTCAACTAATGAAAAACTGTTTTTT	CASSFGTGLSTNEKLFF
TRBV4-1	-	-	TRBJ1-1	TGCGCCAGCAGCCCACCCCCGCCGGCGGCAGTTACTTGCACTGAAGCTTTCTTT	CASSPPPPAAVTCTEAFF
TRBV7-9	-	-	TRBJ1-6	TGTGCCAGCAGCTCAGCCCGGCCAGGGAAGAATTCACCCCTCCACTTT	CASSSARPGKNSPLHF
TRBV4-1	-	TRBD1	TRBJ1-3	TGCGCCAGCAGCCCCCGAACAGGGGTCTCTGGAAACACCATATATTTT	CASSPRTGVSGNTIYF
TRBV2	few	TRBD1	TRBJ1-5	TGTGCCAGCAGCGCGGACAGGGAGGGTCAGCCCCAGCATTTT	CASSADREGQPQHF
TRBV6-2/TRBV6-3	once	TRBD2	TRBJ2-1	TGTGCCAGCAGTTCGGCCGGACTAGCGGGGACCAATGAGCAGTTCTTC	CASSSAGLAGTNEQFF
TRBV5-1	-	-	TRBJ1-4	TGCGCCAGCAGCCCCTCGGACGGACTTAATGAAAAACTGTTTTTT	CASSPSDGLNEKLFF
TRBV5-4	-	-	TRBJ2-3	TGTGCCAGCAGCTCATCACCGGGGATGCGAGATACGCAGTATTTT	CASSSSPGMRDTQYF
TRBV6-5	-	TRBD1	TRBJ1-5	TGTGCCAGCAGTTCAGGGACAGGGTACGGTCAGCCCCAGCATTTT	CASSSGTGYGQPQHF
TRBV30	once	TRBD1	TRBJ1-6	TGTGCCATGACGGGACAGGGGGACGGGTCACCCCTCCACTTT	CAMTGQGDGSPLHF
TRBV15	once	-	TRBJ1-1	TGTGCCACCAGCAGAGAGAGTAGCGGGTTTGACACTGAAGCTTTCTTT	CATSRESSGFDTEAFF
TRBV19	-	TRBD2	TRBJ2-5	TGTGCCAGCGAGGGACTAGAAGAGACCCAGTACTTC	CASEGLEETQYF
TRBV18	-	-	TRBJ1-1	TGTGCCAGCTCACCCCAGGTGAACACTGAAGCTTTCTTT	CASSPQVNTEAFF
TRBV4-1	-	-	TRBJ1-6	TGCGCCAGCAGCCCCGGGAGCTCCTATAATTCACCCCTCCACTTT	CASSPGSSYNSPLHF
TRBV5-6	-	TRBD1	TRBJ1-3	TGTGCCAGCAGCTTAAGGGACAGATCACCTGGAAACACCATATATTTT	CASSLRDRSPGNTIYF
TRBV5-1	-	-	TRBJ2-2	TGCGCCAGCAGGAGCGTCACGGCCGGGGAGCTGTTTTTT	CASRSVTAGELFF
TRBV6-1	-	TRBD1	TRBJ2-7	TGTGCCAGCAGCTGGACAGGGAGTTCCTACGAGCAGTACTTC	CASSWTGSSYEQYF
TRBV3-1/TRBV3-2	once	TRBD2	TRBJ2-1	TGTGCCAGCAGCATAGCGGGGGGGAGCTACAATGAGCAGTTCTTC	CASSIAGGSYNEQFF
TRBV6-5	-	-	TRBJ1-2	TGTGCCAGCAGCCCAGGGATCAACTATGGCTACACCTTC	CASSPGINYGYTF
TRBV4-2	few	-	TRBJ2-7	TGTGCCAGCAGCCCCAAGGTCCAGGGATCCCACGAGCAGTACTTC	CASSPKVQGSHEQYF
TRBV19	-	TRBD1	TRBJ1-2	TGTGCCAGTAGGGAGAGGACAGGGCCTTCCTATGGCTACACCTTC	CASRERTGPSYGYTF
TRBV5-4	-	-	TRBJ2-5	TGTGCCAGCAGCATAGGGACTCGACAAGAGACCCAGTACTTC	CASSIGTRQETQYF
TRBV5-1	-	TRBD1	TRBJ1-5	TGCGCCAGCAGCTTGGAGCAGGGGGCTGAGCAGCCCCAGCATTTT	CASSLEQGAEQPQHF
TRBV6-1	-	TRBD1	TRBJ2-3	TGTGCCAGCAGTGAGGCCCGTCCCCCAGGGGGCTTAGGGGATACGCAGTATTTT	CASSEARPPGGLGDTQYF
TRBV4-2	-	-	TRBJ2-2	TGTGCCAGCAGCCAAGATTCAGGGATGATCACCGGGGAGCTGTTTTTT	CASSQDSGMITGELFF
TRBV30	-	-	TRBJ1-3	TGTGCCTGGAGGCAGGGCCCCCGTGGAAACACCATATATTTT	CAWRQGPRGNTIYF
TRBV27	-	-	TRBJ1-1	TGTGCCAGCAGTTTATCGGTTACGGCGGGTGAAGCTTTCTTT	CASSLSVTAGEAFF
TRBV7-3	-	-	TRBJ1-1	TGTGCCAGCAGCTTAAACCCCGGGGGCACTGAAGCTTTCTTT	CASSLNPGGTEAFF
TRBV6-5	-	-	TRBJ1-2	TGTGCCAGCAGCCGGAGCGTTAACTATGGCTACACCTTC	CASSRSVNYGYTF
TRBV29-1	-	TRBD1	TRBJ1-1	TGCAGCGTCCATTACGGGACAGTGGGGACTGAAGCTTTCTTT	CSVHYGTVGTEAFF
TRBV11-2	-	TRBD1	TRBJ1-3	TGTGCCAGCAGCTTGGTCCAGGGGGAGGGAAACACCATATATTTT	CASSLVQGEGNTIYF
TRBV4-3	-	-	TRBJ1-1	TGCGCCAGCAGCCAGAGGGTTCTGAGTGAAGCTTTCTTT	CASSQRVLSEAFF
TRBV18	few	TRBD1	TRBJ2-2	TGTGCCAGCTCACCAGGACAGGGGGAGAACACCGGGGAGCTGTTTTTT	CASSPGQGENTGELFF
TRBV7-9	-	-	TRBJ1-1	TGTGCCAGCAGCTTAGGACAGGTAGTTGAAGCTTTCTTT	CASSLGQVVEAFF